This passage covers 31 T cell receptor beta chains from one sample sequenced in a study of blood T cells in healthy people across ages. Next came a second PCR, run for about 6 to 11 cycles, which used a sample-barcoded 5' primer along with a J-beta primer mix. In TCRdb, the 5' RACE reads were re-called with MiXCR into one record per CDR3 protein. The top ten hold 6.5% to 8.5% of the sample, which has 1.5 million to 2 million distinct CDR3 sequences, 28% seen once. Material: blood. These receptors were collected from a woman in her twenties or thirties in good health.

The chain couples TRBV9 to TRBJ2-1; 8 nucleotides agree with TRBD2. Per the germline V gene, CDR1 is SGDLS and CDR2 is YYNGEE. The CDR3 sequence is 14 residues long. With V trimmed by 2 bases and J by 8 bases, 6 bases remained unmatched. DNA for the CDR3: TGTGCCAGCAGCGTCTTAGCGGGATACGATGAGCAGTTCTTC. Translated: CASSVLAGYDEQFF.

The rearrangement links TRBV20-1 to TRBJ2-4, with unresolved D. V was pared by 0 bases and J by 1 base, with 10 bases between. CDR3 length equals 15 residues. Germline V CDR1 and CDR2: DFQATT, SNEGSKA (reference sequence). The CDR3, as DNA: TGCAGTGCTAGAGAACGGGCTCGGGCCAAAAACATTCAGTACTTC. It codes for CSARERARAKNIQYF.

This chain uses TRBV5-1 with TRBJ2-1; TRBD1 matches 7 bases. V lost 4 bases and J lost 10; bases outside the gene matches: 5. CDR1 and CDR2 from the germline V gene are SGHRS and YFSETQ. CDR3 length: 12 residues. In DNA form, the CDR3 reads TGCGCCAGCAGCACCGTGGGACAGGAGCAGTTCTTC. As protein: CASSTVGQEQFF.

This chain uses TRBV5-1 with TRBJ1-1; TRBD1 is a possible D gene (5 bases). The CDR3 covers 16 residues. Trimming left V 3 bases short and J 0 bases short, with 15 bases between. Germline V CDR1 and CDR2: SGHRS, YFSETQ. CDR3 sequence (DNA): TGCGCCAGCAGCTCTGACAGTGGCAACTTGAACACTGAAGCTTTCTTT. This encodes CASSSDSGNLNTEAFF.

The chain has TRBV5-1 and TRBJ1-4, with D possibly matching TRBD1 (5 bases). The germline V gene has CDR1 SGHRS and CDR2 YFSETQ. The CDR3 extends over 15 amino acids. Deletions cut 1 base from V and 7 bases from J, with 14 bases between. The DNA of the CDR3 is TGCGCCAGCAGCTTGCAGGGAGGAGGAGGTGAAAAACTGTTTTTT. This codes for CASSLQGGGGEKLFF.

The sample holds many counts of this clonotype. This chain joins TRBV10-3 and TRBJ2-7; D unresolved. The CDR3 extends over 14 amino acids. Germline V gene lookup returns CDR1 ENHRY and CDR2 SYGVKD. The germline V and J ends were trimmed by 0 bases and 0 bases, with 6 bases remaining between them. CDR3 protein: CAISESSDSYEQYF. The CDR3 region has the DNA TGTGCCATCAGTGAGTCCAGCGACTCCTACGAGCAGTACTTC.

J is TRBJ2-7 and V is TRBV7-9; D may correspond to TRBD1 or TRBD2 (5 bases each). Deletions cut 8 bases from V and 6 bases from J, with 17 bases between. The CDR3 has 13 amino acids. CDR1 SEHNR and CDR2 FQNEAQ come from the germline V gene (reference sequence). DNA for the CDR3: TGTGCCAGCGAGGGGCAGGGTAATTTCGAGCAGTACTTC. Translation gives CASEGQGNFEQYF.

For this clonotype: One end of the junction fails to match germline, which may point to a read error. The CDR3 loop reads CSSSGGNYEQYF. The CDR3 DNA sequence: TGCTCCAGCAGCGGCGGGAATTACGAGCAGTACTTC. The chain employs TRBV5-1 and TRBJ2-7, with D perhaps matching TRBD2 (6 bases). Germline CDR1 and CDR2: SGHRS and YFSETQ. The CDR3 extends over 12 amino acids.

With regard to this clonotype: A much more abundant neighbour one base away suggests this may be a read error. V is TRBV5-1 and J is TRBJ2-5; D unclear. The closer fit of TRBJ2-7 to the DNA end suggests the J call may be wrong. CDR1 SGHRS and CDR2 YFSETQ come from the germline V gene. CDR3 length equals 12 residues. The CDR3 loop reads CASSSEFREQYF. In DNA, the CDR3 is TGCGCCAGCAGCTCGGAATTCCGCGAGCAGTACTTC.

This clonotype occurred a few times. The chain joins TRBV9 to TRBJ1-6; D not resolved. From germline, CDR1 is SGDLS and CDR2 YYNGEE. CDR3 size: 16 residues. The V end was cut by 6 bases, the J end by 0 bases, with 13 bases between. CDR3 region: CASIDTPSSYNSPLHF. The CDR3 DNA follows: TGTGCCAGCATCGACACCCCGAGCTCCTATAATTCACCCCTCCACTTT.

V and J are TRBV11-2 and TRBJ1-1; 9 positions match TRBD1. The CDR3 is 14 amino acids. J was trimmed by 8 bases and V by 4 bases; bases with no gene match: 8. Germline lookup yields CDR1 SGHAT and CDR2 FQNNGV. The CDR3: CASSSNYRGREAFF. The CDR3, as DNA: TGTGCCAGCAGCTCGAACTACAGGGGGCGGGAAGCTTTCTTT.

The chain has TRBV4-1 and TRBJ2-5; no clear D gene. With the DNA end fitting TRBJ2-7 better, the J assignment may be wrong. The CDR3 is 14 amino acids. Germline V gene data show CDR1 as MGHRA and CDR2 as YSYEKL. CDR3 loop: CASSQSGLEDEQYF. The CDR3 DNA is TGCGCCAGCAGCCAATCTGGTCTCGAGGACGAGCAGTACTTC.

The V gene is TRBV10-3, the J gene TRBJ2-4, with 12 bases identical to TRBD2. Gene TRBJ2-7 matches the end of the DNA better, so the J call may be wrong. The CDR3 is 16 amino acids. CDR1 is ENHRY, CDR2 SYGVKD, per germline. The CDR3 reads CAISNGTSGFTYEQYF. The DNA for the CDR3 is TGTGCCATCAGCAACGGGACTAGCGGGTTCACCTACGAGCAGTACTTC.

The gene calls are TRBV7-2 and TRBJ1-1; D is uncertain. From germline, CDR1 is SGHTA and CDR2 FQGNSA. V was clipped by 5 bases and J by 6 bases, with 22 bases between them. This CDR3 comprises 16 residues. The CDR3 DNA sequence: TGTGCCAGCAGCCTCTACGACATATCTAACAGCCCTGAAGCTTTCTTT. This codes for CASSLYDISNSPEAFF.

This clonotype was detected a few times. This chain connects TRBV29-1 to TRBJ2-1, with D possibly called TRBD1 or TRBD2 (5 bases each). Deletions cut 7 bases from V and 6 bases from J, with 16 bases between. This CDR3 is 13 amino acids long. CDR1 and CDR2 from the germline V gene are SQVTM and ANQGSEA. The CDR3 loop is CSAEGDASNEQFF. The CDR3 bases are TGCAGCGCCGAAGGGGACGCCTCCAATGAGCAGTTCTTC.

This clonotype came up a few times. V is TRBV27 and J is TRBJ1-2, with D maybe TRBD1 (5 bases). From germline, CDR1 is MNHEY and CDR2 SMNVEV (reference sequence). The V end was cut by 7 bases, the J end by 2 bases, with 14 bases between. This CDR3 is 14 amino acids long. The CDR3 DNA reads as TGTGCCAGCATCATAGGGACCCGGAACTATGGCTACACCTTC. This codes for CASIIGTRNYGYTF.

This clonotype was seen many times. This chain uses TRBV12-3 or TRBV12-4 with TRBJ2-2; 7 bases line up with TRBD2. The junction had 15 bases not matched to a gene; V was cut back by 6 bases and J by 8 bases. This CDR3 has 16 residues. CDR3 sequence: CASRPLPGGLEGELFF. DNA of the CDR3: TGTGCCAGCAGACCGCTACCGGGGGGACTGGAAGGGGAGCTGTTTTTT.

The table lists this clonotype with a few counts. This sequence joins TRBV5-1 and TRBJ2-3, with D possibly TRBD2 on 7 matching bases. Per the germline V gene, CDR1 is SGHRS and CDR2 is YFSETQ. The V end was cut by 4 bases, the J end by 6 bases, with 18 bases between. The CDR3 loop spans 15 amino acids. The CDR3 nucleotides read TGCGCCAGCAGCCCCATGGGGGGGGCATCGGATACGCAGTATTTT. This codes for CASSPMGGASDTQYF.

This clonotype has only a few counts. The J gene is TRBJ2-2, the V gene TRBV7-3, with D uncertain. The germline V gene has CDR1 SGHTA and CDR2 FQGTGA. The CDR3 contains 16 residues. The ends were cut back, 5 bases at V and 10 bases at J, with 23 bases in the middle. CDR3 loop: CASSMTGSLTRPELFF. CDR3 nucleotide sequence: TGTGCCAGCAGCATGACCGGGTCACTCACCCGGCCGGAGCTGTTTTTT.

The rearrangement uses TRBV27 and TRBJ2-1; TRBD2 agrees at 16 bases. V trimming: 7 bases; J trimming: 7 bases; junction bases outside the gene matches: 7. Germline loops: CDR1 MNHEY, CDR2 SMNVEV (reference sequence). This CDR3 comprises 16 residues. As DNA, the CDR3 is TGTGCCAGCACATCGGGACTAGCGGGAGGGCCAAATGAGCAGTTCTTC. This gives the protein CASTSGLAGGPNEQFF.

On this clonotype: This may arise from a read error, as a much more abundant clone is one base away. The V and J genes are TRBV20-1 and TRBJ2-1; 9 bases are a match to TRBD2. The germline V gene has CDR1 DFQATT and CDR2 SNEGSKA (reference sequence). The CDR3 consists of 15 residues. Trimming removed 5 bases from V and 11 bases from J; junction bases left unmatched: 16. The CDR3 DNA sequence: TGCAGTGCTGTTGGGAGGACTAGCGATAGACGTAAGCAGTTCTTC. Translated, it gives CSAVGRTSDRRKQFF.

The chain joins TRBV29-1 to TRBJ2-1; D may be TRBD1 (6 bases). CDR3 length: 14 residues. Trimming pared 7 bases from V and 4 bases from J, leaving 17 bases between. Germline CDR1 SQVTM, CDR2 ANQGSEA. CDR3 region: CSAGRLTGYNEQFF. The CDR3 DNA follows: TGCAGCGCTGGGCGGCTCACAGGGTACAATGAGCAGTTCTTC.

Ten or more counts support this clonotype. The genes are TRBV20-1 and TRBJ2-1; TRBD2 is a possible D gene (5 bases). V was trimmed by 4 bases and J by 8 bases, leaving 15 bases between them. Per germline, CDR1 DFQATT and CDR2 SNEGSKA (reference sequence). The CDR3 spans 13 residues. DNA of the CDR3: TGCAGTGCTAACCCAGGACTCCTGGATGAGCAGTTCTTC. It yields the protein CSANPGLLDEQFF.

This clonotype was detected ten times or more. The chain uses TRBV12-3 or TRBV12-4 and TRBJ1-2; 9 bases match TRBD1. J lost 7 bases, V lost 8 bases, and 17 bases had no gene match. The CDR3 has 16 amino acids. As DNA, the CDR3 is TGTGCCAGCGGGGTCCGGGACAGGGATTTTGATTCTGGCTACACCTTC. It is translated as CASGVRDRDFDSGYTF.

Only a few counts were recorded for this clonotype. Here the CDR3 reads CASRRLDKSDEAFF. For the CDR3, the DNA is TGTGCCAGCAGACGCTTGGACAAATCTGATGAAGCTTTCTTT. The V and J genes are TRBV5-5 and TRBJ1-1; possible D gene TRBD1, 5 bases. CDR1 and CDR2 (germline): SGHKS, YYEKEE (reference sequence). The CDR3 sequence is 14 residues long. V dropped 5 bases and J dropped 7 bases, with 18 bases sitting between them.

As DNA, the CDR3 is TGCGCCAGCAGCTTAATTCTTGCGGGGGTCCCGGGGACAGATACGCAGTATTTT. Its translation is CASSLILAGVPGTDTQYF. The chain uses TRBV5-1 and TRBJ2-3; 7 nucleotides match TRBD2. The V segment lost 2 bases and the J segment 3 bases; nucleotides outside the gene matches: 15. Germline CDR1 and CDR2: SGHRS and YFSETQ. The CDR3 sequence is 18 residues long.

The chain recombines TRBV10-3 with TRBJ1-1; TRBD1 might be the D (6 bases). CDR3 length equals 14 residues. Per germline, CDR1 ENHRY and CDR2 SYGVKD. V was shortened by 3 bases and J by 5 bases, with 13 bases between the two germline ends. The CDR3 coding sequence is TGTGCCATCAGTGATCCCGGGGGCAATACTGAAGCTTTCTTT. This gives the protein CAISDPGGNTEAFF.

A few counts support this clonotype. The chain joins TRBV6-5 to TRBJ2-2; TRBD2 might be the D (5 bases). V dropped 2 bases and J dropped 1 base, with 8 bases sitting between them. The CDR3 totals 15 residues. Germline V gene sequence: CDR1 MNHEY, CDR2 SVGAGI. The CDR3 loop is CASSYGLLNTGELFF. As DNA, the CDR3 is TGTGCCAGCAGTTACGGACTTCTGAACACCGGGGAGCTGTTTTTT.

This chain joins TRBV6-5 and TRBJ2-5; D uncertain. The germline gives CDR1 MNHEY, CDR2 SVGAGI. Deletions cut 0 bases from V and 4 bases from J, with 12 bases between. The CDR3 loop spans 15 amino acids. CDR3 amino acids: CASSYSRLKRETQYF. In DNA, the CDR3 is TGTGCCAGCAGTTACTCGCGCCTCAAGAGAGAGACCCAGTACTTC.

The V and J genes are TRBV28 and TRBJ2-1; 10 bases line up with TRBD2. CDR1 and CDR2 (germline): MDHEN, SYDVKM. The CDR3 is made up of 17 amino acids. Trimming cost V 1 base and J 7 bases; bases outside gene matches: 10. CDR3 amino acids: CASSLYTGTSVQNEQFF. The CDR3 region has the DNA TGTGCCAGCAGTTTATACACCGGGACTAGCGTCCAGAATGAGCAGTTCTTC.

Here the CDR3 reads CASRLRRLARDTQYF. CDR3 sequence (DNA): TGTGCCAGCAGGCTACGGCGGCTAGCGAGAGATACGCAGTATTTT. V gene TRBV11-1 combines with J gene TRBJ2-3, with D possibly being TRBD2 (6 bases). The V gene lost 6 bases and the J gene lost 5 bases, with 18 bases spanning the gap. The CDR3 totals 15 residues. CDR1 is SGHAT and CDR2 is FQDESV in the germline V gene (reference sequence).